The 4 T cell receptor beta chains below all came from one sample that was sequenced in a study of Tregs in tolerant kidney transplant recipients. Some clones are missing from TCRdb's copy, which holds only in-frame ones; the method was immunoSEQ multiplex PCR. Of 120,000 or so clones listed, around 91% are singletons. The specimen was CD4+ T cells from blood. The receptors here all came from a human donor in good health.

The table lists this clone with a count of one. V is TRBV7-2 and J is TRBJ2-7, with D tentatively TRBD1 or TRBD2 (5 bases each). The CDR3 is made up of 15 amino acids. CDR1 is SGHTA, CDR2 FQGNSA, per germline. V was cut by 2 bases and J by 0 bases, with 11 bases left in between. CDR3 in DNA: TGTGCCAGCAGCTTACAAGCAGGGAGCTCCTACGAGCAGTACTTC. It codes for CASSLQAGSSYEQYF. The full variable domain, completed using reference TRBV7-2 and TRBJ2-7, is GAGVSQSPSNKVTEKGKDVELRCDPISGHTALYWYRQSLGQGLEFLIYFQGNSAPDKSGLPSDRFSAERTGGSVSTLTIQRTQQEDSAVYLCASSLQAGSSYEQYFGPGTRLTVT.

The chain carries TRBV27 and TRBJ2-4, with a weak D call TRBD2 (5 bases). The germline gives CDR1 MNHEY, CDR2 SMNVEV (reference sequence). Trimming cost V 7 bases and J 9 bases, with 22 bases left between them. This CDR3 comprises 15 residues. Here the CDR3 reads CASKTAAGKSSIQYF. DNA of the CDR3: TGTGCCAGCAAAACCGCCGCCGGGAAGAGTAGCATTCAGTACTTC.

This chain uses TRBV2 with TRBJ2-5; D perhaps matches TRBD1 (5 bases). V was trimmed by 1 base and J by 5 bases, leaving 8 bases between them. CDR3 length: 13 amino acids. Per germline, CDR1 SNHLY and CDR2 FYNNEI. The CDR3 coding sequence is TGTGCCAGCAGTGAAGTGTGGGGCGAGACCCAGTACTTC. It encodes CASSEVWGETQYF.

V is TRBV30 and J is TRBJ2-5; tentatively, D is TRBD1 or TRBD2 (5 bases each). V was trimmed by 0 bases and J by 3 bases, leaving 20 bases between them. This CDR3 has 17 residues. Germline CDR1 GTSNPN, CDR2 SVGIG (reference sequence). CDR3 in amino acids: CAWSVPWGRRGEETQYF. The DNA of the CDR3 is TGTGCCTGGAGTGTACCCTGGGGCCGACGAGGGGAAGAGACCCAGTACTTC.